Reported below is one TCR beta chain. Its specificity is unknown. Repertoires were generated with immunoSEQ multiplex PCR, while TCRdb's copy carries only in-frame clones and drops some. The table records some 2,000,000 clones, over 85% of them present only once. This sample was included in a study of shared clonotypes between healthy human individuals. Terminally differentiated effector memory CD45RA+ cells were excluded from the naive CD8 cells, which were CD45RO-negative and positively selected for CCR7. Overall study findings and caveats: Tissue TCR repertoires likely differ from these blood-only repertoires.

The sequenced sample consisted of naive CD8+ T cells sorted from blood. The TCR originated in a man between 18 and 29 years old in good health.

The CDR3 is CASSTGGWGLQNTGELFF. DNA for the CDR3: TGTGCCAGCAGCACAGGAGGATGGGGACTCCAGAACACCGGGGAGCTGTTTTTT. The V gene is TRBV9, the J gene TRBJ2-2, with a possible D match to TRBD2 (6 bases). Germline V gives CDR1 SGDLS, CDR2 YYNGEE. The CDR3 has 18 amino acids. The V end was cut by 4 bases, the J end by 1 base, with 20 bases between.